This entry describes one T cell receptor beta chain. Its cognate antigen is unknown. This entry is derived from a study of OX40 agonist ivuxolimab in advanced cancers. Turning to the study itself: A male proportion of 70% to 90% was recorded, with mean age approximately 60 years and range about 20 to 79. Overall study findings and caveats: On average, a greater number of expanded clones characterised CD8+ T cells relative to CD4+.

The method was immunoSEQ multiplex PCR; TCRdb's version includes in-frame clones alone and lacks a portion of them. This sample has 15,000 to 20,000 clones, with approximately 70% found just once. Blood was sampled at baseline, cycle 4 day 1, and cycle 7 day 1. Sample: CD4+ or CD8+ T cells sorted from blood, taken in a trial of the OX40 agonist ivuxolimab. This TCR was sampled from an adult with an advanced solid tumor such as melanoma, head and neck, liver or kidney cancer.

CDR3 sequence reads: CASSYTSNYGYTF. The CDR3, as DNA: TGTGCCAGCAGCTACACAAGTAACTATGGCTACACCTTC. The chain recombines TRBV7-2 with TRBJ1-2, with D hard to call. The germline V gene has CDR1 SGHTA and CDR2 FQGNSA. Trimming cost V 4 bases and J 1 base, with 7 bases left between them. This CDR3 comprises 13 residues.